This T cell receptor (beta chain) derives from a study of T-cell memory formation after mild COVID-19. Whole-study findings and limits: A balance of CD4 and CD8 characterized clones contracting day 15 to 85, whereas later expanders leaned CD4+. Second-wave clones reaching peak frequency on day 37 lacked confirmed SARS-CoV-2 specificity.

The germline CDR1 and CDR2 sequences are SGHDT and YYEEEE. Germline trimming cut 2 bases from V and 4 bases from J; bases unmatched to any gene: 9. CDR3 length equals 16 residues. For this clonotype: Its target is not known.

Via MiXCR, TCRdb re-called the 5' RACE reads, giving one row per CDR3 protein. The profile shows approximately 500,000 distinct CDR3 sequences, around 25% of them singletons. The sample consisted of PBMCs or a T cell subset sorted from them (not recorded which). This TCR was recovered from an adult woman who had mild COVID-19 (a few samples of this study predate the infection). Cell type and time point are not known. The chain has TRBV5-6 and TRBJ2-7; TRBD2 agrees at 10 bases. The chain's CDR3 is CASSFNKLAGWYEQYF. The CDR3 DNA reads as TGTGCCAGCAGCTTTAATAAACTAGCGGGATGGTACGAGCAGTACTTC.